A selection of T cell receptor beta chains follows, all from one sample in a study of cytomegalovirus exposure and HLA in healthy donors. TCRdb's table, derived via immunoSEQ multiplex PCR, lists solely in-frame clones and lacks some. This sample yields 170,000 or so clones, of which 60% to 85% are seen a single time; around 1.3% belongs to the top ten. Sequences were obtained from PBMCs. The receptors originated from a woman between 25 and 40 years old in good health and CMV-seronegative. Both conserved end residues are part of each CDR3. Each record gives: V gene, D gene, clone size, J gene, CDR3 DNA, CDR3 protein. A D gene is named only where the DNA matches it firmly. Some rows have no size entry. The others give once, few or many, or a class for an expanded clone.

>TRBV6-1|-|-|TRBJ1-5
TGTGCCAGCAGTCCGACAGGAGGTTTCAATCAGCCCCAGCATTTT
CASSPTGGFNQPQHF
>TRBV5-5|-|-|TRBJ1-6
TGTGCCAGCAGCTTGGATAGTGGTACTGCCTATAATTCACCCCTCCACTTT
CASSLDSGTAYNSPLHF
>TRBV18|-|once|TRBJ2-5
TGTGCCAGCTCACCCTTGTACCAAGAGACCCAGTACTTC
CASSPLYQETQYF
>TRBV5-5|TRBD1|-|TRBJ2-7
TGTGCCAGCAGCTTGACGGACAGGGAGTTCGAGCAGTACTTC
CASSLTDREFEQYF
>TRBV6-5|-|-|TRBJ2-1
TGTGCCAGCAGTTACGCGCCTTACAATGAGCAGTTCTTC
CASSYAPYNEQFF
>TRBV14|-|-|TRBJ1-1
TGTGCCAGCAGCCAAGACAGTATGAGGACTGAAGCTTTCTTT
CASSQDSMRTEAFF
>TRBV28|TRBD2|-|TRBJ2-7
TGTGCCAGCAGTTTATATGGGGAGGGGCTCGAGCAGTACTTC
CASSLYGEGLEQYF
>TRBV15|-|-|TRBJ1-5
TGTGCCGCCAGCAGAGAGGGGGGGGATCAGCCCCAGCATTTT
CAASREGGDQPQHF
>TRBV29-1|-|-|TRBJ1-2
TGCAGCGTTGCTCCCCGGGACACCCGTTATGGCTACACCTTC
CSVAPRDTRYGYTF
>TRBV5-1|TRBD2|-|TRBJ2-2
TGCGCCAGCAGCTTGGGGACTAGCGCCGGGGAGCTGTTTTTT
CASSLGTSAGELFF
>TRBV7-9|-|once|TRBJ2-1
TGTGCCAGCAGCTTAGTCGGTGAGCAGTTCTTC
CASSLVGEQFF
>TRBV4-1|TRBD1|-|TRBJ1-3
TGCGCCAGCAGCCACGCACTTGGGACAGACGCGAGGGGCACCATATATTTT
CASSHALGTDARGTIYF
>TRBV2|-|large|TRBJ1-1
TGTGCCAACACTCAAAGGGGGGCTTTCTTT
CANTQRGAFF
>TRBV11-2|-|-|TRBJ2-5
TGTGCCAGCAGCTTAGTGCTAAACCAAGAGACCCAGTACTTC
CASSLVLNQETQYF
>TRBV19|-|few|TRBJ2-1
TGTGCCAGTTCTTCGGTGGTCGGCAATGAGCAGTTCTTC
CASSSVVGNEQFF
>TRBV29-1|TRBD1|few|TRBJ2-7
TGCAGCGTTGACGTGGCAGGGGGCTACGAGCAGTACTTC
CSVDVAGGYEQYF
>TRBV5-1|TRBD1|-|TRBJ2-3
TGCGCCAGCAGCTTGCCGACAGGGGCGGCAGATACGCAGTATTTT
CASSLPTGAADTQYF
>TRBV5-1|TRBD1|few|TRBJ2-3
TGCGCCAGCAGCTTGGGAGGGGGCGGCACAGATACGCAGTATTTT
CASSLGGGGTDTQYF
>TRBV5-1|TRBD1|-|TRBJ1-6
TGCGCCAGCAGCCCCGGACAGGGTAATTCACCCCTCCACTTT
CASSPGQGNSPLHF
>TRBV9|-|-|TRBJ2-1
TGTGCCAGCAGCCCCGGACAGCCCCGCTGGAGTGAGCAGTTCTTC
CASSPGQPRWSEQFF
>TRBV6-6|TRBD1|-|TRBJ2-3
TGTGCCAGCAGTTACTCTCCGGGACAGGGAACAGATACGCAGTATTTT
CASSYSPGQGTDTQYF
>TRBV5-4|-|few|TRBJ2-7
TGTGCCAGCAGTAAGTACAGGGTCCACGAGCAGTACTTC
CASSKYRVHEQYF
>TRBV5-1|-|-|TRBJ2-7
TGCGCCAGCAGCCCCTGGGGGGGGCGCGGAGAGCAGTACTTC
CASSPWGGRGEQYF
>TRBV5-1|TRBD1|-|TRBJ2-5
TGCGCCAGCAGCTACGGGACAGGGGGACAAGAGACCCAGTACTTC
CASSYGTGGQETQYF
>TRBV6-1|-|-|TRBJ1-1
TGTGCCAGCAGACCACTCCTGTCGAACACTGAAGCTTTCTTT
CASRPLLSNTEAFF